This TCR beta chain was sequenced for a study of neurological immune-mediated disorders. Overall study findings and caveats: Expanded clones shared no identical CDR3 amino acid sequences across subjects, which suggested private TCR-beta repertoires in all groups.

The cDNA came from 5'RACE with 10-nucleotide random UMIs. Each sequencing run yielded over 200 million TCR-beta sequences from 15-18 subjects. MiXCR, applied by TCRdb to the 5' RACE reads, yields one record per CDR3 protein. This sample has 40,000 to 55,000 distinct CDR3 sequences; about a tenth occur once, and the top ten carry roughly 20%. There are many counts of this clonotype. Its target is not known. The V segment lost 4 bases and the J segment 12 bases; nucleotides outside the gene matches: 14. This CDR3 is 15 amino acids long. Germline CDR1 and CDR2: SQVTM and ANQGSEA. The receptor was isolated from a woman aged 40 to 55 with HTLV-1-associated myelopathy (HAM/TSP). Input material: PBMCs. This chain connects TRBV29-1 to TRBJ2-1; 11 bases are shared with TRBD2. The CDR3 nucleotides are TGCAGCGTTGGAGGGGGGACTAGCGGCGGTGGGGTGCAGTTCTTC. Residues: CSVGGGTSGGGVQFF.